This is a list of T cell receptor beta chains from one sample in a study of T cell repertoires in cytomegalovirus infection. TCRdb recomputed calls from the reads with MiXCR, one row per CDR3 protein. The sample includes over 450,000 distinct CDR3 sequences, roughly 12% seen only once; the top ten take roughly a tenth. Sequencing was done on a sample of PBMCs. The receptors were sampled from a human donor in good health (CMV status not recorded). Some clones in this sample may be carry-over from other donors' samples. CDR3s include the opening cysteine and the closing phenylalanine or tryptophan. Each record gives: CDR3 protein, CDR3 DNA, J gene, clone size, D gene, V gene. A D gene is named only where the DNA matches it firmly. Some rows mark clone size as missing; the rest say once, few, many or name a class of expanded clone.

CDR3 protein: CAGQSEGQPGANVLTF; CDR3 DNA: TGTGCCGGCCAGAGCGAGGGACAGCCTGGGGCCAACGTCCTGACTTTC; J gene: TRBJ2-6; clone size: many; D gene: TRBD1; V gene: TRBV7-9
CDR3 protein: CASSGDGFYGYTF; CDR3 DNA: TGTGCCAGCAGCGGGGACGGATTCTATGGCTACACCTTC; J gene: TRBJ1-2; clone size: many; D gene: -; V gene: TRBV7-2
CDR3 protein: CASSLAGGNNEQFF; CDR3 DNA: TGTGCCAGCAGCTTAGCGGGGGGCAACAATGAGCAGTTCTTC; J gene: TRBJ2-1; clone size: many; D gene: TRBD2; V gene: TRBV7-3
CDR3 protein: CASSQVGGPPYEQYF; CDR3 DNA: TGCGCCAGCAGCCAAGTCGGGGGCCCGCCCTACGAGCAGTACTTC; J gene: TRBJ2-7; clone size: many; D gene: -; V gene: TRBV4-1
CDR3 protein: CAISESGTSNEQFF; CDR3 DNA: TGTGCCATCAGTGAGTCCGGGACTAGCAATGAGCAGTTCTTC; J gene: TRBJ2-1; clone size: many; D gene: TRBD2; V gene: TRBV10-3
CDR3 protein: CASSIGGGIHVETQYF; CDR3 DNA: TGTGCCAGTAGTATCGGTGGCGGCATCCATGTGGAGACCCAGTACTTC; J gene: TRBJ2-5; clone size: many; D gene: -; V gene: TRBV19
CDR3 protein: CAVNPMNTEAFF; CDR3 DNA: TGTGCCGTAAATCCCATGAACACTGAAGCTTTCTTT; J gene: TRBJ1-1; clone size: few; D gene: -; V gene: TRBV2
CDR3 protein: CASNQVLYNEQFF; CDR3 DNA: TGTGCCAGCAACCAAGTCCTCTACAATGAGCAGTTCTTC; J gene: TRBJ2-1; clone size: -; D gene: -; V gene: TRBV3-1
CDR3 protein: CASSPLWGGSYNEQFF; CDR3 DNA: TGTGCCAGCAGTCCCCTTTGGGGTGGCTCCTACAATGAGCAGTTCTTC; J gene: TRBJ2-1; clone size: many; D gene: -; V gene: TRBV27
CDR3 protein: CASSIAGGTAFF; CDR3 DNA: TGTGCCAGTAGTATAGCGGGGGGGACAGCTTTCTTT; J gene: TRBJ1-1; clone size: many; D gene: -; V gene: TRBV19
CDR3 protein: CASSRTGLILGQYF; CDR3 DNA: TGTGCCAGCAGTCGGACAGGCCTTATTCTGGGGCAGTACTTC; J gene: TRBJ2-7; clone size: few; D gene: TRBD1; V gene: TRBV28
CDR3 protein: CATSRVLTSGTYNEQFF; CDR3 DNA: TGTGCCACCAGCAGAGTTTTAACTAGCGGAACCTACAATGAGCAGTTCTTC; J gene: TRBJ2-1; clone size: many; D gene: TRBD2; V gene: TRBV15
CDR3 protein: CASSFGTAGEQYF; CDR3 DNA: TGTGCCAGCAGTTTCGGGACAGCGGGGGAGCAGTACTTC; J gene: TRBJ2-7; clone size: many; D gene: -; V gene: TRBV12-3/TRBV12-4
CDR3 protein: CSAPAQRRYNEQFF; CDR3 DNA: TGCAGTGCTCCCGCCCAGCGGAGATACAATGAGCAGTTCTTC; J gene: TRBJ2-1; clone size: few; D gene: -; V gene: TRBV20-1
CDR3 protein: CASSPRRGSTGELFF; CDR3 DNA: TGTGCCAGCAGTCCCCGGCGGGGGTCTACCGGGGAGCTGTTTTTT; J gene: TRBJ2-2; clone size: many; D gene: TRBD2; V gene: TRBV28
CDR3 protein: CASSEGLGYNQPQHF; CDR3 DNA: TGTGCCAGCAGCGAGGGACTGGGGTACAATCAGCCCCAGCATTTT; J gene: TRBJ1-5; clone size: many; D gene: -; V gene: TRBV7-9
CDR3 protein: CASTPDRTGELFF; CDR3 DNA: TGTGCCAGCACCCCGGACCGCACCGGGGAGCTGTTTTTT; J gene: TRBJ2-2; clone size: -; D gene: -; V gene: TRBV11-2
CDR3 protein: CASSRPGTPSSGNTIYF; CDR3 DNA: TGTGCCAGCAGTCGTCCCGGGACACCGAGCTCTGGAAACACCATATATTTT; J gene: TRBJ1-3; clone size: many; D gene: -; V gene: TRBV12-3/TRBV12-4
CDR3 protein: CASSEGGGRTNEQFF; CDR3 DNA: TGTGCCAGCAGCGAAGGTGGCGGGAGGACTAATGAGCAGTTCTTC; J gene: TRBJ2-1; clone size: -; D gene: TRBD2; V gene: TRBV6-6
CDR3 protein: CASSVLRTSPKETQYF; CDR3 DNA: TGTGCCAGCAGCGTACTCCGGACTAGCCCCAAGGAGACCCAGTACTTC; J gene: TRBJ2-5; clone size: many; D gene: TRBD2; V gene: TRBV9
CDR3 protein: CASRPTGAGGYEQYF; CDR3 DNA: TGTGCCAGCAGACCCACGGGAGCGGGGGGTTACGAGCAGTACTTC; J gene: TRBJ2-7; clone size: -; D gene: TRBD2; V gene: TRBV2
CDR3 protein: CASSTNHNLGKDEQFF; CDR3 DNA: TGTGCCAGTAGCACGAACCACAATCTGGGCAAGGATGAGCAGTTCTTC; J gene: TRBJ2-1; clone size: -; D gene: -; V gene: TRBV19
CDR3 protein: CASSALGDDGYTF; CDR3 DNA: TGTGCCAGCAGTGCTCTGGGCGATGATGGCTACACCTTC; J gene: TRBJ1-2; clone size: -; D gene: -; V gene: TRBV2
CDR3 protein: CATHAGLTQYF; CDR3 DNA: TGTGCCACCCACGCTGGGCTTACGCAGTATTTT; J gene: TRBJ2-3; clone size: many; D gene: -; V gene: TRBV6-1
CDR3 protein: CSVRDSGAPQETQYF; CDR3 DNA: TGCAGCGTTCGGGATAGCGGGGCCCCCCAAGAGACCCAGTACTTC; J gene: TRBJ2-5; clone size: -; D gene: TRBD2; V gene: TRBV29-1
CDR3 protein: CASSFESGLFF; CDR3 DNA: TGTGCCAGCAGTTTCGAGTCAGGCTTATTCTTT; J gene: TRBJ1-1; clone size: many; D gene: -; V gene: TRBV27
CDR3 protein: CSASPRGLAAPGEQFF; CDR3 DNA: TGCAGTGCTAGCCCTCGGGGACTAGCGGCCCCGGGGGAGCAGTTCTTC; J gene: TRBJ2-1; clone size: many; D gene: TRBD2; V gene: TRBV20-1
CDR3 protein: CASSPDSFSSYNEQFF; CDR3 DNA: TGTGCCAGCAGCCCCGACAGTTTCAGCTCCTACAATGAGCAGTTCTTC; J gene: TRBJ2-1; clone size: many; D gene: -; V gene: TRBV11-1
CDR3 protein: CASSFGPQGGGSYEQYF; CDR3 DNA: TGTGCCAGCAGTTTCGGTCCCCAGGGAGGCGGGAGCTACGAGCAGTACTTC; J gene: TRBJ2-7; clone size: many; D gene: TRBD2; V gene: TRBV12-3/TRBV12-4
CDR3 protein: CASSQGIGKTPLHF; CDR3 DNA: TGTGCCAGCAGCCAAGGCATAGGGAAGACACCCCTCCACTTT; J gene: TRBJ1-6; clone size: many; D gene: -; V gene: TRBV3-1
CDR3 protein: CASSQMASGRYEQFF; CDR3 DNA: TGTGCCAGCAGCCAAATGGCTAGCGGGCGTTATGAGCAGTTCTTC; J gene: TRBJ2-1; clone size: few; D gene: TRBD2; V gene: TRBV14
CDR3 protein: CATSRAPGVEQFF; CDR3 DNA: TGTGCCACCAGCAGAGCACCAGGGGTTGAGCAGTTCTTC; J gene: TRBJ2-1; clone size: many; D gene: -; V gene: TRBV15
CDR3 protein: CASSSGGVGTGELFF; CDR3 DNA: TGCGCCAGCAGCTCTGGCGGGGTAGGCACCGGGGAGCTGTTTTTT; J gene: TRBJ2-2; clone size: many; D gene: -; V gene: TRBV5-1
CDR3 protein: CASSEAGVYSNQPQHF; CDR3 DNA: TGTGCCAGCAGTGAAGCAGGGGTATATAGCAATCAGCCCCAGCATTTT; J gene: TRBJ1-5; clone size: many; D gene: -; V gene: TRBV6-1
CDR3 protein: CASSLEGGLGVVFF; CDR3 DNA: TGTGCCAGCAGTTTAGAGGGGGGACTCGGGGTGGTGTTTTTT; J gene: TRBJ1-4; clone size: many; D gene: -; V gene: TRBV12-3/TRBV12-4
CDR3 protein: CSARGRQGVVNQPQHF; CDR3 DNA: TGCAGTGCTAGAGGCCGACAGGGGGTAGTCAATCAGCCCCAGCATTTT; J gene: TRBJ1-5; clone size: -; D gene: TRBD1; V gene: TRBV20-1
CDR3 protein: CASNPGGDYNEQFF; CDR3 DNA: TGTGCCAGTAACCCCGGGGGGGACTACAATGAGCAGTTCTTC; J gene: TRBJ2-1; clone size: few; D gene: TRBD2; V gene: TRBV19
CDR3 protein: CSAVLRVGYGYTF; CDR3 DNA: TGCAGTGCTGTCCTGAGGGTAGGCTATGGCTACACCTTC; J gene: TRBJ1-2; clone size: many; D gene: -; V gene: TRBV20-1
CDR3 protein: CASSSTQGVGEQFF; CDR3 DNA: TGCGCCAGCAGCTCGACCCAGGGGGTTGGTGAGCAGTTCTTC; J gene: TRBJ2-1; clone size: -; D gene: TRBD1; V gene: TRBV5-1
CDR3 protein: CASSLARGLDSPLHF; CDR3 DNA: TGTGCCAGCAGTTTGGCCAGGGGGCTCGACTCACCCCTCCACTTT; J gene: TRBJ1-6; clone size: few; D gene: TRBD1; V gene: TRBV28
CDR3 protein: CASGQVFYEQYF; CDR3 DNA: TGTGCCAGCGGTCAGGTGTTCTACGAGCAGTACTTC; J gene: TRBJ2-7; clone size: -; D gene: -; V gene: TRBV27
CDR3 protein: CASSYGGIGNTIYF; CDR3 DNA: TGTGCCAGCAGTTACGGGGGCATCGGAAACACCATATATTTT; J gene: TRBJ1-3; clone size: many; D gene: -; V gene: TRBV6-5